This T cell receptor (beta chain) is from a study of early T cells in non-severe SARS-CoV-2 infection. About the study: Chains were unpaired, as sequencing was done on bulk RNA from unsorted whole blood.

The V gene lost 8 bases and the J gene lost 2 bases, with 12 bases spanning the gap. Germline V lookup: CDR1 MNHEY, CDR2 SVGEGT. CDR3 size: 13 residues. Whole-study results and caveats: Missing private and CD4 specificities, VDJdb matching favored anti-spike CD8 responses.

This clonotype was found a few times. Its cognate antigen is unknown. The protocol attached unique molecular identifiers to individual cDNA molecules. TCRdb independently ran MiXCR on the 5' RACE reads; one entry per CDR3 protein. Of approximately 70,000 distinct CDR3 sequences in the sample, approximately 12% were seen once. The specimen was whole blood. The chain employs TRBV6-2 or TRBV6-3 and TRBJ1-2; perhaps TRBD1 as D (5 bases). The clonotype was recovered from an adult who was a healthcare worker with PCR-confirmed SARS-CoV-2 infection or an uninfected control (not recorded which). Here the CDR3 reads CASGGRRNYGYTF. The DNA for the CDR3 is TGTGCCAGCGGGGGACGGAGGAACTATGGCTACACCTTC.